This T cell receptor beta chain was sequenced in a study of T cell responses to AZD1222 COVID-19 vaccine. Study-level findings and limits: Breadth and depth of Spike-specific TCRs rose after two AZD1222 doses.

Data came from immunoSEQ multiplex PCR; TCRdb stores just in-frame clones and leaves some out. The sample lists some 190,000 clones, over 80% seen once, with over 1% in the top ten. CDR1 LGHDT and CDR2 YNNKEL come from the germline V gene (reference sequence). The CDR3 consists of 11 residues. Trimming took off 1 base at V and 8 bases at J, with 5 bases between the two ends. Comment on this clone: The antigen is unknown.

The chain uses TRBV3-1 (or the pseudogene TRBV3-2) and TRBJ1-2; D not resolved. This specimen was peripheral blood, taken on day 0 of AZD1222 vaccination. The TCR sequence derives from an adult in good health. DNA of the CDR3: TGTGCCAGCAGCCAAGTGGGGGGCTACACCTTC. The encoded protein is CASSQVGGYTF.